This T cell receptor beta chain was recovered during a study of cytomegalovirus exposure and HLA in healthy donors. Concerning this clone itself: The antigen remains undetermined.

Study-wide points: Follow-up analysis found HLA locus-dependent TCR association rates, highest for DRB1 and lowest for HLA-C.

Trimming took off 3 bases at V and 1 base at J, with 7 bases between the two ends. Germline CDR1 SGHNT, CDR2 YYREEE (reference sequence). This CDR3 has 13 residues. The PCR employed 60 Vbeta primers together with 13 Jbeta primers. Repertoires were generated with immunoSEQ multiplex PCR, while TCRdb's copy carries only in-frame clones and drops some. Found here are 80,000 or so clones, about 73% of them singletons; the top ten hold 3.5% to 4.5%. Sequencing was carried out using PBMCs. This TCR came from a man aged 35-49 years in good health and CMV-seronegative. This chain connects TRBV5-4 to TRBJ1-1, with unresolved D. The CDR3 spells CASSSTRNTEAFF. The DNA of the CDR3 is TGTGCCAGCAGCTCAACACGGAACACTGAAGCTTTCTTT.